These 28 T cell receptor beta chains originate from one sample sequenced in a study of T-cell memory formation after mild COVID-19. TCRdb itself ran the 5' RACE reads through MiXCR, one entry per CDR3 protein. Altogether roughly 150,000 distinct CDR3 sequences are present, about 14% being singletons, with the ten largest covering over 12%. The sample was PBMCs or a T cell subset sorted from them (not recorded which). The receptors come from an adult woman who had mild COVID-19 (a few samples of this study predate the infection). Cell type and time point are not known.

This clonotype was counted a few times. J is TRBJ2-7 and V is TRBV28, with D possibly being TRBD1 (5 bases). Germline loops: CDR1 MDHEN, CDR2 SYDVKM. CDR3 length: 14 amino acids. Trimming shortened V by 6 bases and J by 0 bases, and 12 bases separated the two germline ends. Written as DNA, the CDR3 is TGTGCCAGCAGACTGTATCAGGGCTCCTACGAGCAGTACTTC. It codes for CASRLYQGSYEQYF.

This clonotype showed up just a few times. The chain has TRBV30 and TRBJ2-2; no clear D gene. Per germline, CDR1 GTSNPN and CDR2 SVGIG (reference sequence). There are 13 residues in the CDR3. Trimming pared 4 bases from V and 4 bases from J, leaving 10 bases between. CDR3 loop: CAWNRVSTGELFF. CDR3 sequence (DNA): TGTGCCTGGAATAGGGTTAGCACCGGGGAGCTGTTTTTT.

This clonotype was picked up many times. This chain uses TRBV7-9 with TRBJ2-1; the match to TRBD2 covers 10 bases. Trimming took 4 bases from V and 2 from J; bases not matched to a gene: 5. The CDR3 totals 16 residues. The germline V gene has CDR1 SEHNR and CDR2 FQNEAQ (reference sequence). The CDR3 protein is CASSSETSGPYNEQFF. For the CDR3, the DNA is TGTGCCAGCAGCTCCGAGACTAGCGGGCCCTACAATGAGCAGTTCTTC.

The rearrangement joins TRBV11-2 to TRBJ2-1; the match to TRBD2 covers 7 bases. After removal of 1 base from V and 3 bases from J, the junction contained 18 bases not matched to a gene. The CDR3 has 20 amino acids. The germline CDR1 and CDR2 sequences are SGHAT and FQNNGV. CDR3 in DNA: TGTGCCAGCAGCTTAGTAGAGAGACCTATCTCGGGACTAAACTACAATGAGCAGTTCTTC. It translates to CASSLVERPISGLNYNEQFF. Variable domain in full (rest from reference TRBV11-2 and TRBJ2-1): EAGVAQSPRYKIIEKRQSVAFWCNPISGHATLYWYQQILGQGPKLLIQFQNNGVVDDSQLPKDRFSAERLKGVDSTLKIQPAKLEDSAVYLCASSLVERPISGLNYNEQFFGPGTRLTVL.

This clonotype was seen at least ten times. The chain employs TRBV29-1 and TRBJ2-7; D might be TRBD2 (6 bases). CDR1 and CDR2 from the germline V gene are SQVTM and ANQGSEA. The CDR3 extends over 12 amino acids. V gave up 3 bases and J gave up 3 bases, with 9 bases separating them. CDR3 in DNA: TGCAGCGTTGAGGACGGGAGCTACGAGCAGTACTTC. It yields the protein CSVEDGSYEQYF.

This clonotype was picked up a small number of times. This chain uses TRBV4-3 with TRBJ2-3; tentatively, D is TRBD2 (5 bases). V was shortened by 1 base and J by 3 bases, with 8 bases between the two germline ends. Germline V gives CDR1 LGHNA, CDR2 YSLEER. The CDR3 totals 14 residues. The CDR3 here is CASSQGSGTDTQYF. The CDR3 DNA sequence: TGCGCCAGCAGCCAAGGCTCGGGGACAGATACGCAGTATTTT.

This clonotype was seen only once. The rearrangement links TRBV4-2 to TRBJ2-7; D is possibly TRBD1 or TRBD2 (6 bases each). The V and J ends lost 0 bases and 1 base respectively, with 13 bases between them. Germline V gene lookup returns CDR1 LGHNA and CDR2 YNFKEQ. This CDR3 spans 16 amino acids. CDR3 sequence reads: CASSQDSPGASYEQYF. Here the CDR3 DNA reads TGTGCCAGCAGCCAAGATAGTCCGGGGGCATCCTACGAGCAGTACTTC.

This clonotype came up a few times. The chain joins TRBV7-8 to TRBJ2-2; tentatively, D is TRBD1 or TRBD2 (5 bases each). Deletions cut 0 bases from V and 7 bases from J, with 15 bases between. Germline V gene sequence: CDR1 SGHVS, CDR2 FQNEAQ. CDR3 length: 16 amino acids. Written as DNA, the CDR3 is TGTGCCAGCAGCTTAGCGAGGGGACGCCTAAACGGGGAGCTGTTTTTT. Residues: CASSLARGRLNGELFF. The full variable domain, rest sourced from reference TRBV7-8 and TRBJ2-2, is GAGVSQSPRYKVAKRGQDVALRCDPISGHVSLFWYQQALGQGPEFLTYFQNEAQLDKSGLPSDRFFAERPEGSVSTLKIQRTQQEDSAVYLCASSLARGRLNGELFFGEGSRLTVL.

The count of this clonotype is one. Germline is not matched at one junction end, which may reflect a read error. CDR3 sequence reads: CASALQGTDTPYF. DNA for the CDR3: TGTGCCTCGGCCCTCCAGGGTACAGATACGCCGTATTTT. This chain joins TRBV24-1 and TRBJ2-3; D is possibly TRBD1 (5 bases). This CDR3 has 13 residues. Germline V gives CDR1 KGHDR, CDR2 SFDVKD.

The rearrangement joins TRBV5-1 to TRBJ2-7, with no clear D. The germline gives CDR1 SGHRS, CDR2 YFSETQ. CDR3 size: 12 residues. Trimming removed 4 bases from V and 0 bases from J, with 5 bases in between. CDR3 protein: CASSMSSYEQYF. The CDR3 DNA reads TGCGCCAGCAGCATGAGCTCCTACGAGCAGTACTTC.

The chain couples TRBV19 to TRBJ1-1, with a weak D call TRBD1 (6 bases). The V end was cut by 3 bases, the J end by 7 bases, with 9 bases between. The CDR3 contains 12 residues. Germline CDR1 LNHDA, CDR2 SQIVND (reference sequence). The CDR3 DNA reads TGTGCCAGTAGTATCCCGGACAGTGAAGCTTTCTTT. As protein: CASSIPDSEAFF.

The chain's CDR3 is CASSPAGLAGYNEQFF. CDR3 DNA: TGTGCCAGCAGCCCTGCCGGGCTAGCGGGATACAATGAGCAGTTCTTC. V and J are TRBV14 and TRBJ2-1; 9 bases line up with TRBD2. The CDR3 totals 16 residues. CDR1 is SGHDN and CDR2 is FVKESK in the germline V gene. V lost 4 bases and J lost 4; bases outside the gene matches: 8.

This clonotype was found a few times. The V and J genes are TRBV12-3 or TRBV12-4 and TRBJ1-1, with TRBD1 matching over 9 bases. The ends lost 6 bases at V and 4 bases at J; junction bases unmatched: 3. This CDR3 has 13 amino acids. The CDR3 protein is CASRGQGATEAFF. CDR3 in DNA: TGTGCCAGCAGGGGACAGGGAGCCACTGAAGCTTTCTTT.

V is TRBV7-9 and J is TRBJ1-2; no clear D gene. Trimming shortened V by 1 base and J by 6 bases, and 12 bases separated the two germline ends. This CDR3 has 14 residues. The V gene's germline CDR1 is SEHNR and CDR2 FQNEAQ (reference sequence). DNA of the CDR3: TGTGCCAGCAGCTTAGGAGGGATCACTCATGGCTACACCTTC. Its translation is CASSLGGITHGYTF.

The rearrangement joins TRBV15 to TRBJ2-7; 8 nucleotides match TRBD2. The junction had 9 bases not matched to a gene; V was cut back by 1 base and J by 4 bases. Germline-derived CDR1 and CDR2 are LNHNV and YYDKDF (reference sequence). This CDR3 contains 16 residues. CDR3 region: CATSRVAYGGGYEQYF. The CDR3, as DNA: TGTGCCACCAGCAGAGTTGCTTACGGGGGGGGTTACGAGCAGTACTTC. Full variable domain (rest looked up from reference TRBV15 and TRBJ2-7): DAMVIQNPRYQVTQFGKPVTLSCSQTLNHNVMYWYQQKSSQAPKLLFHYYDKDFNNEADTPDNFQSRRPNTSFCFLDIRSPGLGDTAMYLCATSRVAYGGGYEQYFGPGTRLTVT.

This clonotype has a handful of counts. A read error may account for a junction end that differs from germline. CDR3 bases: TGTGCCAGCAGCTACTTGGACACCGGGGAGCTGTTTTTT. Its translation: CASSYLDTGELFF. The chain uses TRBV6-2 or TRBV6-3 and TRBJ2-2; D is uncertain. Germline-derived CDR1 and CDR2 are MNHEY and SVGEGT. CDR3 length: 13 amino acids.

V and J are TRBV11-2 and TRBJ2-4; D tentatively reads TRBD1 or TRBD2 (6 bases each). Germline V lookup: CDR1 SGHAT, CDR2 FQNNGV. V lost 1 base and J 7 bases, leaving 23 bases between the germline ends. This CDR3 has 18 amino acids. The DNA for the CDR3 is TGTGCCAGCAGCTTAGGCCGAGTGTGGGGGGCGCGCGACAACATTCAGTACTTC. Translated, it gives CASSLGRVWGARDNIQYF.

This clonotype came up once. The CDR3 spells CASTHPGYGYTF. In nucleotides, the CDR3 is TGTGCCAGCACCCATCCGGGATATGGCTACACCTTC. The gene calls are TRBV25-1 and TRBJ1-2, with D uncertain. Germline CDR1 MGHDK, CDR2 SYGVNS. The CDR3 is 12 residues long. The V gene lost 7 bases and the J gene lost 5 bases, with 11 bases spanning the gap.

Worth noting for this clonotype: With a much larger clone just one base away, this may be a read error. The chain uses TRBV7-9 and TRBJ2-7; 10 positions agree with TRBD2. Per germline, CDR1 SEHNR and CDR2 FQNEAQ (reference sequence). V shed 4 bases and J 4 bases; nucleotides not matched to a gene: 10. The CDR3 sequence is 16 residues long. CDR3: CASSSRGSGRDYEQYF. CDR3 sequence (DNA): TGTGCCAGCAGCTCCCGCGGGAGCGGGAGGGATTACGAGCAGTACTTC. The full variable domain, completed using reference TRBV7-9 and TRBJ2-7, is DTGVSQNPRHKITKRGQNVTFRCDPISEHNRLYWYRQTLGQGPEFLTYFQNEAQLEKSRLLSDRFSAERPKGSFSTLEIQRTEQGDSAMYLCASSSRGSGRDYEQYFGPGTRLTVT.

This clonotype has more than one count but fewer than ten. The gene calls are TRBV6-6 and TRBJ2-3, with 9 bases that match TRBD1. The V gene's germline CDR1 is MNHNY and CDR2 SVGAGI (reference sequence). The CDR3 runs 18 residues. V shed 2 bases and J 2 bases; nucleotides not matched to a gene: 11. The CDR3 DNA reads as TGTGCCAGCAGTTACAGGGACAGGGTAGTGATCGCCACAGATACGCAGTATTTT. Its translation: CASSYRDRVVIATDTQYF.

CDR3 in amino acids: CATSDFWTALTYEQYF. CDR3 in DNA: TGTGCCACCAGTGATTTTTGGACAGCCCTTACCTACGAGCAGTACTTC. This chain joins TRBV24-1 and TRBJ2-7; TRBD1 might be the D (6 bases). The germline V and J ends were trimmed by 1 base and 2 bases, with 14 bases remaining between them. The CDR3 length is 16 residues. CDR1 is KGHDR, CDR2 SFDVKD, per germline.

The genes are TRBV6-5 and TRBJ1-6, with 9 bases fitting TRBD1. The CDR3 contains 17 residues. V gave up 7 bases and J gave up 7 bases; unmatched junction bases: 14. The germline V gene has CDR1 MNHEY and CDR2 SVGAGI. CDR3 in amino acids: CASTLHLLDRGNSPLHF. CDR3 coding DNA: TGTGCCAGCACCCTACACCTTTTGGACAGGGGCAATTCACCCCTCCACTTT.

The rearrangement joins TRBV19 to TRBJ2-3; D is uncertain. The CDR3 length is 16 residues. Between the trimmed V and J ends, which lost 9 bases and 2 bases, there was a span of 21 bases. Germline V gene lookup returns CDR1 LNHDA and CDR2 SQIVND (reference sequence). This CDR3 reads CASQSESTRLTDTQYF. In nucleotides, the CDR3 is TGTGCCAGCCAGAGTGAGTCTACAAGACTCACAGATACGCAGTATTTT. The full variable domain, rest sourced from reference TRBV19 and TRBJ2-3, is DGGITQSPKYLFRKEGQNVTLSCEQNLNHDAMYWYRQDPGQGLRLIYYSQIVNDFQKGDIAEGYSVSREKKESFPLTVTSAQKNPTAFYLCASQSESTRLTDTQYFGPGTRLTVL.

This clonotype was picked up a small number of times. The chain combines TRBV4-1 with TRBJ2-7; the D gene is possibly TRBD1 (5 bases). The CDR3 is 15 residues long. V lost 1 base and J lost 6, with 16 bases in between. Germline V gene data show CDR1 as MGHRA and CDR2 as YSYEKL. Here the CDR3 DNA reads TGCGCCAGCAGCCAAGTTTTCCCAGGGTTCCTCGAGCAGTACTTC. Protein product: CASSQVFPGFLEQYF.

V and J are TRBV4-3 and TRBJ1-2, with D possibly matching TRBD1 (5 bases). The V end lost 4 bases, the J end lost 1 base, and 22 bases lay between the germline ends. The germline V gene has CDR1 LGHNA and CDR2 YSLEER. CDR3 size: 18 residues. The CDR3 here is CASSPLPLPQGGNYGYTF. The CDR3 nucleotides are TGCGCCAGCAGCCCACTCCCCCTCCCGCAGGGTGGTAACTATGGCTACACCTTC.

The rearrangement joins TRBV7-9 to TRBJ2-7; 12 nucleotides line up with TRBD2. Germline V gives CDR1 SEHNR, CDR2 FQNEAQ (reference sequence). Germline trimming cut 5 bases from V and 5 bases from J; bases unmatched to any gene: 1. The CDR3 extends over 13 amino acids. The CDR3 DNA reads as TGTGCCAGCAGCCGGACTAGCGGGAACGAGCAGTACTTC. Its translation is CASSRTSGNEQYF. Drawing the rest from reference TRBV7-9 and TRBJ2-7, the complete variable domain is DTGVSQNPRHKITKRGQNVTFRCDPISEHNRLYWYRQTLGQGPEFLTYFQNEAQLEKSRLLSDRFSAERPKGSFSTLEIQRTEQGDSAMYLCASSRTSGNEQYFGPGTRLTVT.

This clonotype has more than one count but fewer than ten. The chain joins TRBV7-3 to TRBJ1-1; D gene unclear. V lost 6 bases to trimming and J lost 4 bases, with 12 bases between them. The V gene's germline CDR1 is SGHTA and CDR2 FQGTGA. The CDR3 has 13 residues. CDR3 DNA: TGTGCCAGCAGTCTCGGACCGAGCACTGAAGCTTTCTTT. This codes for CASSLGPSTEAFF.

The chain couples TRBV30 to TRBJ2-2, with unresolved D. V shed 2 bases and J shed 6 bases, with 4 bases lying between them. CDR1 GTSNPN and CDR2 SVGIG come from the germline V gene (reference sequence). The CDR3 extends over 11 amino acids. This chain's CDR3 is CAWSNSGELFF. In nucleotides, the CDR3 is TGTGCCTGGAGTAACTCCGGGGAGCTGTTTTTT.